This T cell receptor beta chain was observed in a study of blood T cell repertoires in COVID-19. A case of COVID-19 had been met by exposed participants within 2 weeks before study entry. The CDR3 is made up of 14 amino acids. V was clipped by 4 bases and J by 2 bases; unmatched bases: 0. CDR1 is LNHDA, CDR2 SQIVND, per germline (reference sequence). Here immunoSEQ multiplex PCR was the method, and the copy in TCRdb shows in-frame clones only, minus some. The table lists 200,000 to 250,000 clones, 75% to 90% of them singletons. This receptor was taken from a young woman who had been exposed to COVID-19. V and J are TRBV19 and TRBJ2-7; 12 bases are shared with TRBD1. The sample taken for sequencing was PBMCs or T cells enriched from blood (not recorded which). In DNA form, the CDR3 reads TGTGCCAGTAGTAGGGACAGGGGGCCCTACGAGCAGTACTTC. Protein product: CASSRDRGPYEQYF.